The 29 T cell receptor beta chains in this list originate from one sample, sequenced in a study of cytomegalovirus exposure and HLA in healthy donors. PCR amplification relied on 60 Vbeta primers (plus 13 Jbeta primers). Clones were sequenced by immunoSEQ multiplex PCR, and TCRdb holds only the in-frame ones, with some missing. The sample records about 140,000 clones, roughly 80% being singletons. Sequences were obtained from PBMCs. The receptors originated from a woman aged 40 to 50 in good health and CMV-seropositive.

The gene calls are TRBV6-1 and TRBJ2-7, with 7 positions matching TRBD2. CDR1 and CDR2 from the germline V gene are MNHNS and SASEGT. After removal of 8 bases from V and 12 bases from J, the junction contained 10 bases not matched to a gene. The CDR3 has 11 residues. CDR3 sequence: CASQGTTKGYF. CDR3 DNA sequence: TGTGCCAGCCAAGGGACTACTAAGGGGTACTTC.

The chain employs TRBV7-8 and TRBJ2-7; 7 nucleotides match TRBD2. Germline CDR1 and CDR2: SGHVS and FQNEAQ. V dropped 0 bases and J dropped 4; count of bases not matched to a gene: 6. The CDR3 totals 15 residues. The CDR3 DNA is TGTGCCAGCAGCTTAGCGCGACTAGCAGGTTACGAGCAGTACTTC. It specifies CASSLARLAGYEQYF.

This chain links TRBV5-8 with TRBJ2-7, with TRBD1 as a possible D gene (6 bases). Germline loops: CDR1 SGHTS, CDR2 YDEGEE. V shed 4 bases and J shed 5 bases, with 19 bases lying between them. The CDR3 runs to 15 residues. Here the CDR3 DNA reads TGTGCCAGCAGCCTAGGTGCAGGGGATTCCCACGAGCAGTACTTC. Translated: CASSLGAGDSHEQYF.

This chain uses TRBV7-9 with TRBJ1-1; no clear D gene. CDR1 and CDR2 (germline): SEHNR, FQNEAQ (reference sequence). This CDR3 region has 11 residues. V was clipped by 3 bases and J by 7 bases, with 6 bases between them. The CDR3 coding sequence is TGTGCCAGCAGCTTTACCTATGAAGCTTTCTTT. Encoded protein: CASSFTYEAFF.

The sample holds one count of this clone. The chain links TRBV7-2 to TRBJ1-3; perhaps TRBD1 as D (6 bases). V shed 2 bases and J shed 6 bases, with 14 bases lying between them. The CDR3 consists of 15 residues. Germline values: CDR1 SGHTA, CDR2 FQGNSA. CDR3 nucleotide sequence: TGTGCCAGCAGCTTACCACAGGGAGTGGTAAACACCATATATTTT. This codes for CASSLPQGVVNTIYF.

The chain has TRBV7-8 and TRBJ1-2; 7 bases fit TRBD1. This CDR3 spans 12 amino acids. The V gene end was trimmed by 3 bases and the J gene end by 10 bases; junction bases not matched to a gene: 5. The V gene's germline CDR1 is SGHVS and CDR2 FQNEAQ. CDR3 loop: CASSLGQSPYTF. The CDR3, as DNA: TGTGCCAGCAGCTTGGGACAGTCTCCCTACACCTTC.

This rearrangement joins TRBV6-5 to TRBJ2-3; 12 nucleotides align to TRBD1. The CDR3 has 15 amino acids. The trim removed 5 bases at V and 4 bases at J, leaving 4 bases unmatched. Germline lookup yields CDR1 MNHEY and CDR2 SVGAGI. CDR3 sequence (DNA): TGTGCCAGCAGTGGGACAGGGGGCATCGCAGATACGCAGTATTTT. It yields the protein CASSGTGGIADTQYF.

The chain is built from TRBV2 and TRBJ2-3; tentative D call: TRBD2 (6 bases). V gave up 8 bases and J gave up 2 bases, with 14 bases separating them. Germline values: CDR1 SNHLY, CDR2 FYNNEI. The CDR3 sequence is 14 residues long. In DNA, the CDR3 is TGTGCCAGCGACATAGCGGTCCCCACAGATACGCAGTATTTT. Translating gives CASDIAVPTDTQYF.

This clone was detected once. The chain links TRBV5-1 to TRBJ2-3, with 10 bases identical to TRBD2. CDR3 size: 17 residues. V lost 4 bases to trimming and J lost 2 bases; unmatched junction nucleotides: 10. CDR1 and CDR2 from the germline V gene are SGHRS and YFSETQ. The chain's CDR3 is CASSPRTSGVNTDTQYF. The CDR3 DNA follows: TGCGCCAGCAGCCCCCGCACTAGCGGGGTTAACACAGATACGCAGTATTTT.

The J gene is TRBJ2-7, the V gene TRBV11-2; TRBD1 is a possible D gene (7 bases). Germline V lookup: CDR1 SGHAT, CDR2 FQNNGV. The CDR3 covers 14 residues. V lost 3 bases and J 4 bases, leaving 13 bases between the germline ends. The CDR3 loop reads CASSFKAGGYEQYF. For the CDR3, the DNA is TGTGCCAGCAGCTTTAAGGCAGGGGGGTACGAGCAGTACTTC.

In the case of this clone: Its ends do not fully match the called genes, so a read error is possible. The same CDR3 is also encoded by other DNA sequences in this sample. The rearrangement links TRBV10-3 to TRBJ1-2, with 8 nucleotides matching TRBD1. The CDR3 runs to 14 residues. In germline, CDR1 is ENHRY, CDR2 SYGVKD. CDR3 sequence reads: CAITGGETNYGYTF. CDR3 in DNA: TGCGCCATAACAGGGGGTGAAACTAACTATGGCTACACCTTC.

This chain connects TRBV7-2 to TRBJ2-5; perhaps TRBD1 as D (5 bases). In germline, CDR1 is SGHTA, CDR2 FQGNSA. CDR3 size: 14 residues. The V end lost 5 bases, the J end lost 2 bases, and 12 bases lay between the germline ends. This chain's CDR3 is CASSPFQGQETQYF. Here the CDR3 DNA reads TGTGCCAGCAGCCCCTTCCAGGGACAAGAGACCCAGTACTTC.

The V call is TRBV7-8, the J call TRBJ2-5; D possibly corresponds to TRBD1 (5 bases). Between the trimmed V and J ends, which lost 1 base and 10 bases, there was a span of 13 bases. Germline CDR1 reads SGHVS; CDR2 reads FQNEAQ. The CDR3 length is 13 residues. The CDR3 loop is CASSLGVLGDQYF. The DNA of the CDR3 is TGTGCCAGCAGCTTAGGTGTATTAGGGGACCAGTACTTC.

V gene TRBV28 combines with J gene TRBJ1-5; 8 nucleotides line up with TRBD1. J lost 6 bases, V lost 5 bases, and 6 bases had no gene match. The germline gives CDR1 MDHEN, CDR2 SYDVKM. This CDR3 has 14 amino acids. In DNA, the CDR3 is TGTGCCAGCAGTCTACCGGGACAGGTTCAGCCCCAGCATTTT. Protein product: CASSLPGQVQPQHF.

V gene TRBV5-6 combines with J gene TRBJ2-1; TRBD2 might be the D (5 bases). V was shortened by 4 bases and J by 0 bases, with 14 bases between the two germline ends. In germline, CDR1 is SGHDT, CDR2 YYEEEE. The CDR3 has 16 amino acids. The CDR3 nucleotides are TGTGCCAGCAGCGCCGGTACGGGAATCTCCTACAATGAGCAGTTCTTC. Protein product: CASSAGTGISYNEQFF.

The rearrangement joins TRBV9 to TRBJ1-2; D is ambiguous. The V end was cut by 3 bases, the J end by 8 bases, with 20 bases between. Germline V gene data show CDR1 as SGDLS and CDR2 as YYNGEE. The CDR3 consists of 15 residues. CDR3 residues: CASSGEETAGLGYTF. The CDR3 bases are TGTGCCAGCAGCGGCGAGGAGACGGCCGGATTGGGCTACACCTTC. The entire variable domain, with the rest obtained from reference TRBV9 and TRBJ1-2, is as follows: DSGVTQTPKHLITATGQRVTLRCSPRSGDLSVYWYQQSLDQGLQFLIQYYNGEERAKGNILERFSAQQFPDLHSELNLSSLELGDSALYFCASSGEETAGLGYTFGSGTRLTVV.

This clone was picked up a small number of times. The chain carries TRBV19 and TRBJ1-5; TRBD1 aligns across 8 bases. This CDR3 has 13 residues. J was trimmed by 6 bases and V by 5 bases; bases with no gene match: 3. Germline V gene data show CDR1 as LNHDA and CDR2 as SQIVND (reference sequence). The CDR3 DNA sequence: TGTGCCAGTAGTGGGACAGGAGTTCAGCCCCAGCATTTT. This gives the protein CASSGTGVQPQHF.

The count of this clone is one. Written as DNA, the CDR3 is TGTGCCAGCAGCCGGCGGGGGGCTGGCACAGATACGCAGTATTTT. Its protein product is CASSRRGAGTDTQYF. This rearrangement joins TRBV28 to TRBJ2-3; 8 bases match TRBD2. Per germline, CDR1 MDHEN and CDR2 SYDVKM. J lost 1 base, V lost 6 bases, and 6 bases had no gene match. The CDR3 sequence is 15 residues long. The variable domain in full, with the rest retrieved from reference TRBV28 and TRBJ2-3, is DVKVTQSSRYLVKRTGEKVFLECVQDMDHENMFWYRQDPGLGLRLIYFSYDVKMKEKGDIPEGYSVSREKKERFSLILESASTNQTSMYLCASSRRGAGTDTQYFGPGTRLTVL.

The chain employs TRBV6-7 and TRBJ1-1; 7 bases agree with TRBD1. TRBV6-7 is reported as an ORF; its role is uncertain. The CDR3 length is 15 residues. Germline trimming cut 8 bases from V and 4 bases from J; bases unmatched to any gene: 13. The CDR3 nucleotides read TGTGCCAGCTCGGGACAGACCAATGGGAGCACTGAAGCTTTCTTT. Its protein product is CASSGQTNGSTEAFF.

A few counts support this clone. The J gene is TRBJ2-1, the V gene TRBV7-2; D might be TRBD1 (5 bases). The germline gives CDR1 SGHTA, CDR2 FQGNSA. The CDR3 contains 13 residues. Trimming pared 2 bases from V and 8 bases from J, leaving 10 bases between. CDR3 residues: CASSLPTVDEQFF. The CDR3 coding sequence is TGTGCCAGCAGCTTACCGACAGTGGATGAGCAGTTCTTC. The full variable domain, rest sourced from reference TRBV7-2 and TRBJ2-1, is GAGVSQSPSNKVTEKGKDVELRCDPISGHTALYWYRQSLGQGLEFLIYFQGNSAPDKSGLPSDRFSAERTGGSVSTLTIQRTQQEDSAVYLCASSLPTVDEQFFGPGTRLTVL.

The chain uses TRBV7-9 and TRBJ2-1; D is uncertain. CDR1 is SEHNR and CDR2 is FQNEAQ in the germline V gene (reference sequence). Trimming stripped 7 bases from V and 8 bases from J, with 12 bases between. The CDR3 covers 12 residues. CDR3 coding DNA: TGTGCCAGCAAGAACAGAAGCCATGAGCAGTTCTTC. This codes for CASKNRSHEQFF.

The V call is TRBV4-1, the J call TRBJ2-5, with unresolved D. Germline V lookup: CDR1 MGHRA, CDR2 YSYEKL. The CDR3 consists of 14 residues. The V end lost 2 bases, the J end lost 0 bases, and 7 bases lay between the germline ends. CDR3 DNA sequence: TGCGCCAGCAGCCAACAGCGTAACCAAGAGACCCAGTACTTC. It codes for CASSQQRNQETQYF.

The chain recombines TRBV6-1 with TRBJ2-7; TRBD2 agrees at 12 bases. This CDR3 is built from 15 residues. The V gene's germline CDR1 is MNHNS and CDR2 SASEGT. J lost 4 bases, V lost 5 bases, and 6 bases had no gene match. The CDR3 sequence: CASSSLAGGKYEQYF. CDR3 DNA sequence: TGTGCCAGCAGTTCCCTAGCGGGGGGGAAATACGAGCAGTACTTC.

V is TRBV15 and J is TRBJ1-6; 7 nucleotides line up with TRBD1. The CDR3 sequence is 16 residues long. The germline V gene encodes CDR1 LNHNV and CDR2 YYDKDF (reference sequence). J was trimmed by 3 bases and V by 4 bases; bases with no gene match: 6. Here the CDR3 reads CATSTGTANYNSPLHF. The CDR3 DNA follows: TGTGCCACCAGCACCGGGACAGCTAACTATAATTCACCCCTCCACTTT.

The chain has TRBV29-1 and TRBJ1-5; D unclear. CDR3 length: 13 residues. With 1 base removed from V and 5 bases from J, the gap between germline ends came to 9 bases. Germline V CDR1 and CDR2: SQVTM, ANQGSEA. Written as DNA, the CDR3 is TGCAGCGTTGAAGTGGGCCAGTATCAGCCCCAGCATTTT. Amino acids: CSVEVGQYQPQHF. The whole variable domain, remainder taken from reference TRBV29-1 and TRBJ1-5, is SAVISQKPSRDICQRGTSLTIQCQVDSQVTMMFWYRQQPGQSLTLIATANQGSEATYESGFVIDKFPISRPNLTFSTLTVSNMSPEDSSIYLCSVEVGQYQPQHFGDGTRLSIL.

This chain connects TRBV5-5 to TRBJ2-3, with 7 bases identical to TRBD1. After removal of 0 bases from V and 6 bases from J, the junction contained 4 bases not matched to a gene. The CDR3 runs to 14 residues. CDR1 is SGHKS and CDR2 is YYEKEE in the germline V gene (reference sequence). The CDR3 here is CASSLGQGRDTQYF. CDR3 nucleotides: TGTGCCAGCAGCTTGGGACAGGGCCGGGATACGCAGTATTTT.

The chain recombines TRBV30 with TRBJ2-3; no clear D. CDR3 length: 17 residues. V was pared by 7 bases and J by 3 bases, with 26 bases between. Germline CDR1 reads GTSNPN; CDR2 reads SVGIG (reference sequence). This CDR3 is CALSEVVDAQTTDTQYF. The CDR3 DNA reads TGTGCCTTATCAGAGGTTGTAGACGCACAAACAACAGATACGCAGTATTTT.

CDR3 region: CASSVGHLSGNTIYF. DNA for the CDR3: TGTGCCAGCAGTGTGGGACATCTCTCTGGAAACACCATATATTTT. The rearrangement uses TRBV2 and TRBJ1-3; D might be TRBD1 (6 bases). Germline-derived CDR1 and CDR2 are SNHLY and FYNNEI. This CDR3 comprises 15 residues. V lost 4 bases, J lost 0 bases, and 10 bases lay in between.

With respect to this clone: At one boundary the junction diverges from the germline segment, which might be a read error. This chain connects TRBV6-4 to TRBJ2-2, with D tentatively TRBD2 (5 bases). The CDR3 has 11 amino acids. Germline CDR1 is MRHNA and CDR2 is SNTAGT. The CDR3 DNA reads TGTGCCAGCAGGGACTCCAGGGAGCTGTTTTTT. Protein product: CASRDSRELFF.